This T cell receptor (beta chain) was retrieved from a study of blood T cell repertoires in COVID-19. The table came from immunoSEQ multiplex PCR; TCRdb's copy has only in-frame clones and leaves some out. Altogether over 90,000 clones are present, 87% being singletons, with the ten largest covering 15% to 20%. The V gene's germline CDR1 is SGHDT and CDR2 YYEEEE. CDR3 length: 15 amino acids. Trimming took 4 bases from V and 8 from J, leaving 16 bases between them. Source material: peripheral blood. The chain carries TRBV5-6 and TRBJ1-6, with a weak D call TRBD1 (5 bases). This sequence was found in a human donor in a cohort sampled during active COVID-19. CDR3 nucleotide sequence: TGTGCCAGCAGCCTTCCACGGGGGTTCGATTCACCCCTCCACTTT. Translation gives CASSLPRGFDSPLHF.